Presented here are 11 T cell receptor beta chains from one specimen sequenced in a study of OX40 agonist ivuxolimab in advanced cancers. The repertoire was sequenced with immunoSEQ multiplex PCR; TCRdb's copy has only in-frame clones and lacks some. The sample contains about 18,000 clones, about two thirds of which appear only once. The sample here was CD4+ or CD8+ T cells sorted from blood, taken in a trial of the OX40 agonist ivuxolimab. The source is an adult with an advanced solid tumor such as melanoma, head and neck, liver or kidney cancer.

The CDR3 loop is CASSPGDTDTQYF. The CDR3 nucleotides read TGTGCCAGCTCACCAGGTGACACAGATACGCAGTATTTT. The chain is built from TRBV18 and TRBJ2-3; D remains unclear. The V gene lost 2 bases and the J gene lost 2 bases, with 5 bases spanning the gap. The CDR3 sequence is 13 residues long. Per germline, CDR1 KGHSH and CDR2 LQKENI.

The CDR3, as DNA: TGTGCCAGCAGCCCACCGGGACGGGCCTACGAGCAGTACTTC. The encoded protein is CASSPPGRAYEQYF. The genes are TRBV11-1 and TRBJ2-7; possibly TRBD1 or TRBD2 for D (5 bases each). The V end lost 5 bases, the J end lost 2 bases, and 13 bases lay between the germline ends. Germline CDR1 reads SGHAT; CDR2 reads FQDESV (reference sequence). The length of the CDR3 is 14 residues. Drawing the rest from reference TRBV11-1 and TRBJ2-7, the complete variable domain is EAEVAQSPRYKITEKSQAVAFWCDPISGHATLYWYRQILGQGPELLVQFQDESVVDDSQLPKDRFSAERLKGVDSTLKIQPAELGDSAMYLCASSPPGRAYEQYFGPGTRLTVT.

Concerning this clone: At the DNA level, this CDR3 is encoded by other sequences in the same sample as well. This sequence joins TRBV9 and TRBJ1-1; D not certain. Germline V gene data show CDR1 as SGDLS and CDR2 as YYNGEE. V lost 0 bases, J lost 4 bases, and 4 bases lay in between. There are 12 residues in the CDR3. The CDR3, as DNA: TGTGCCAGCAGCGTAGGAGGCACTGAAGCTTTCTTT. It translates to CASSVGGTEAFF.

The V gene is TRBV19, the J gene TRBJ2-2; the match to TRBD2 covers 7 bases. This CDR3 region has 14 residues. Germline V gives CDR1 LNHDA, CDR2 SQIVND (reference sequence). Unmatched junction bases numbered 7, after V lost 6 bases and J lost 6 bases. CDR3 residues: CASSRREEAGELFF. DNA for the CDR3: TGTGCCAGTAGCCGTCGGGAGGAAGCCGGGGAGCTGTTTTTT.

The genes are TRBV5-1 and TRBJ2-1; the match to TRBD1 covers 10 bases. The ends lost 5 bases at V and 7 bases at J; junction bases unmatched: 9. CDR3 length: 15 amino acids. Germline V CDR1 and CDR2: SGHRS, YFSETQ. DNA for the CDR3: TGCGCCAGCAGGCCTGACAGGGGGCGGTTGAATGAGCAGTTCTTC. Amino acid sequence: CASRPDRGRLNEQFF.

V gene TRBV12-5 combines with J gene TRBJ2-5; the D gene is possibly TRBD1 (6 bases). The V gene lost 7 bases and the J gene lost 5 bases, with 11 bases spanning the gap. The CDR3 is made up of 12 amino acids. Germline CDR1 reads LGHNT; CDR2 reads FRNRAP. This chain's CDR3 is CASAQGWETQYF. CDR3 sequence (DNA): TGTGCTAGTGCCCAGGGGTGGGAGACCCAGTACTTC.

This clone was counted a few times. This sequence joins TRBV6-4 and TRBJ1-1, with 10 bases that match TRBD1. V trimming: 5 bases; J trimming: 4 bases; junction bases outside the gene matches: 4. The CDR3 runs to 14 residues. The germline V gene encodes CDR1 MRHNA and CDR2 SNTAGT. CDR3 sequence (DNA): TGTGCCAGCAGTCCCGGGACAGGGGCCACTGAAGCTTTCTTT. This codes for CASSPGTGATEAFF.

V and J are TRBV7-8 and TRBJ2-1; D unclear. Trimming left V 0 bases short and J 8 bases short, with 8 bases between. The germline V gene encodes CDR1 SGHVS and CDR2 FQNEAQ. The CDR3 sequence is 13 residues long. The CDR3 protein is CASSLASSHEQFF. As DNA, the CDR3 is TGTGCCAGCAGCTTAGCTAGCAGCCATGAGCAGTTCTTC. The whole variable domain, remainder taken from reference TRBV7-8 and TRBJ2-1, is GAGVSQSPRYKVAKRGQDVALRCDPISGHVSLFWYQQALGQGPEFLTYFQNEAQLDKSGLPSDRFFAERPEGSVSTLKIQRTQQEDSAVYLCASSLASSHEQFFGPGTRLTVL.

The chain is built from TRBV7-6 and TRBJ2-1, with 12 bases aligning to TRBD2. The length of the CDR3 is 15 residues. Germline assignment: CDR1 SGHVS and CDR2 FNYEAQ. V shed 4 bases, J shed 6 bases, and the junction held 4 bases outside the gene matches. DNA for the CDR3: TGTGCCAGCAGCTACGGACTAGCGGGGACCAATGAGCAGTTCTTC. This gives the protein CASSYGLAGTNEQFF.

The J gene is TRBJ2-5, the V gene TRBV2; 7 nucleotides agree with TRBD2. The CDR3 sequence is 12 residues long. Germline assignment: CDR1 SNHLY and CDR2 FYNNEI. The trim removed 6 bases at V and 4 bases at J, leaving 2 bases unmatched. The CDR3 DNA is TGTGCCAGCAGGCGGGAGAGAGAGACCCAGTACTTC. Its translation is CASRRERETQYF. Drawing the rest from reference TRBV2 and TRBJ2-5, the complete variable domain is EPEVTQTPSHQVTQMGQEVILRCVPISNHLYFYWYRQILGQKVEFLVSFYNNEISEKSEIFDDQFSVERPDGSNFTLKIRSTKLEDSAMYFCASRRERETQYFGPGTRLLVL.

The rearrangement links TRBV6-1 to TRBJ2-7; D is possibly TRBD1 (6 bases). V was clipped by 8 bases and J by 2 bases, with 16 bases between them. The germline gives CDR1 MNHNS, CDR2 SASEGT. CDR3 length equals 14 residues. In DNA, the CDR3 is TGTGCCAGCTCTGTCTACAGGGACGCCTACGAGCAGTACTTC. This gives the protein CASSVYRDAYEQYF.